These T cell receptor beta chains were read from a single sample in a study of technical replicates of blood from several donors. Libraries were prepared by immunoSEQ multiplex PCR; TCRdb keeps only in-frame clonotypes and omits some of them. The sample has under 100,000 clones; 95% are singletons. The specimen sequenced was T cells isolated from PBMCs. All receptors come from a human donor in good health. Both conserved end residues are part of each CDR3. Each record gives: CDR3 DNA, CDR3 protein, CDR3 length, V gene, D gene, clone size, J gene. D genes are given only for firm matches. For some rows the clone size is stated as once, few or many, or as a class when expanded; others skip it.

TGTGCCAGCAGCTTAGCCCTATGGGGCTTTAGAGTCGGCCCAAAAGAGACCCAGTACTTC	CASSLALWGFRVGPKETQYF	20	TRBV7-6	NA	NA	TRBJ2-5
TGCAGCGTTGAAGGGCAGCGGGAGAAGGGGTACGAGCAGTACTTC	CSVEGQREKGYEQYF	15	TRBV29-1	TRBD2	NA	TRBJ2-7
TGTGCCAGCAGCCCCGGGACAGGGTACGAAAAACTGTTTTTT	CASSPGTGYEKLFF	14	TRBV27	TRBD1	once	TRBJ1-4
TGTGCCTGGAGTGTAGGGGAGGCAGATACGCAGTATTTT	CAWSVGEADTQYF	13	TRBV30	NA	NA	TRBJ2-3
TGTGCCAGTAGTATCAAACAGGGCAATGAGCAGTTCTTC	CASSIKQGNEQFF	13	TRBV19	NA	NA	TRBJ2-1
TGCGCCAGCATAAGAGCGGGGGGCGACACGGAGCAGTACTTC	CASIRAGGDTEQYF	14	TRBV10-2	TRBD2	NA	TRBJ2-7
TGTGCCAGCAGTGAAGATGTGCTGCCGGGAGGTCAGCCCCAGCATTTT	CASSEDVLPGGQPQHF	16	TRBV2	NA	NA	TRBJ1-5
TGCGCCAGCAGCCAAGCGACTAGCGCCCAAGAGACCCAGTACTTC	CASSQATSAQETQYF	15	TRBV4-1	TRBD2	NA	TRBJ2-5
TGTGCCAGTAGTTTCTCCTCAGGGGATACCTACGAGCAGTACTTC	CASSFSSGDTYEQYF	15	TRBV19	NA	NA	TRBJ2-7
TGCAGCGTTGTTGGGACAGAGTCTCCACGGAATGAGCAGTTCTTC	CSVVGTESPRNEQFF	15	TRBV29-1	TRBD1	once	TRBJ2-1
TGTGCCAGCAGCTCAACAGGCCCTGTTCTTTCCTACGAGCAGTACTTC	CASSSTGPVLSYEQYF	16	TRBV7-9	NA	NA	TRBJ2-7
TGTGCCAGTAGTATGGGTCTCCTAGGGGGCACTGAAGCTTTCTTT	CASSMGLLGGTEAFF	15	TRBV19	NA	NA	TRBJ1-1
TGTGCCAGCAGCTCATTCAAGGGGCAAGAAGGCTATGGCTACACCTTC	CASSSFKGQEGYGYTF	16	TRBV5-4	NA	NA	TRBJ1-2
TGCGCCAGCAGCTTGGGCGAGACTAGCGGGGGGTTCTACCAATTCAGTGAGCAGTTCTTC	CASSLGETSGGFYQFSEQFF	20	TRBV5-1	TRBD2	NA	TRBJ2-1
TGTGCCAGCAGCCCCGGGGCAGGGAGGGAATTATACGAGCAGTACTTC	CASSPGAGRELYEQYF	16	TRBV2	TRBD2	NA	TRBJ2-7
TGTGCCAGCAGTTCCCGAATAAATACAGGGAACCAGCCCCAGCATTTT	CASSSRINTGNQPQHF	16	TRBV28	NA	once	TRBJ1-5
TGTGCCACTGATAGCGGGAGTTTCGGGGAGCTGTTTTTT	CATDSGSFGELFF	13	TRBV2	TRBD2	NA	TRBJ2-2
TGTGCCATCAGTGAGAACCAGGGTAGCACCGGGGAGCTGTTTTTT	CAISENQGSTGELFF	15	TRBV10-3	NA	NA	TRBJ2-2
TGTGCCAGCAGCTGGGACAGGGGGCATCAGCCCCAGCATTTT	CASSWDRGHQPQHF	14	TRBV5-5	TRBD1	NA	TRBJ1-5
TGCGCCAGCAGCCCCACGAGGGTCACCGGGGAGCTGTTTTTT	CASSPTRVTGELFF	14	TRBV5-1	NA	NA	TRBJ2-2
TGTGCCAGCAGTGAGGACAGGAGTGCCACCATATATTTT	CASSEDRSATIYF	13	TRBV2	TRBD1	NA	TRBJ1-3
TGTGCCAGCAGCCCCCGGAGGGACTACGAGCAGTTCTTC	CASSPRRDYEQFF	13	TRBV7-9	TRBD2	NA	TRBJ2-1
TGTGCCAGCAGCCTGCCAAGGAGGAATTCACCCCTCCACTTT	CASSLPRRNSPLHF	14	TRBV14	NA	once	TRBJ1-6
TGCGCCAGCAGCCCGGGGACAGGGGGTAGTGACACCGGGGAGCTGTTTTTT	CASSPGTGGSDTGELFF	17	TRBV5-1	TRBD1	NA	TRBJ2-2
TGTGCCAGCTCACCACCGGGACTAGCGGGCCAAGAGACCCAGTACTTC	CASSPPGLAGQETQYF	16	TRBV18	TRBD2	NA	TRBJ2-5
TGCGCCAGCAGCTTGAGGGGCAGGGCGCAATCACCCCTCCACTTT	CASSLRGRAQSPLHF	15	TRBV5-1	NA	NA	TRBJ1-6
TGTGCCAGCAGCTTAAAAAGGGCGCGGGACGGACTATTTTTCGGTGAAGCTTTCTTT	CASSLKRARDGLFFGEAFF	19	TRBV7-9	NA	NA	TRBJ1-1
TGTGCCAGCAGCGTAATGGACATGGGCTATGGCTACACCTTC	CASSVMDMGYGYTF	14	TRBV9	NA	NA	TRBJ1-2
TGTGCCAGCAGCTTATCAGGGGTGAACACTGAAGCTTTCTTT	CASSLSGVNTEAFF	14	TRBV7-6	NA	NA	TRBJ1-1
TGTGCCAGCAGTGACGGGTCTAGCGGGATCGATGAGCAGTTCTTC	CASSDGSSGIDEQFF	15	TRBV6-4	TRBD2	NA	TRBJ2-1
TGTGCCAGCTCACCTCAGGGAAATTATCAGCCCCAGCATTTT	CASSPQGNYQPQHF	14	TRBV18	NA	NA	TRBJ1-5
TGTGCCAGCACACGGGGGGCGTCGGACACTGAAGCTTTCTTT	CASTRGASDTEAFF	14	TRBV6-1	NA	NA	TRBJ1-1
TGTGCCAGCAGCGCCACAGGGGGGTTCAGTGAAAAACTGTTTTTT	CASSATGGFSEKLFF	15	TRBV7-8	TRBD1	NA	TRBJ1-4
TGTGCCAGCAGCGTCAGAAACTATGGCTACACCTTC	CASSVRNYGYTF	12	TRBV9	NA	NA	TRBJ1-2
TGCGCCAGCAGCCTTACAGGAGTCAATCAGCCCCAGCATTTT	CASSLTGVNQPQHF	14	TRBV4-1	NA	NA	TRBJ1-5
TGTGCCAGCAGCTTAGCCAGGGCTCCTCCCAGCGCAAGCGAGCAGTTCTTC	CASSLARAPPSASEQFF	17	TRBV7-2	NA	NA	TRBJ2-1
TGCAGCGCTCAGCGGGAAAATGAGCAGTTCTTC	CSAQRENEQFF	11	TRBV29-1	TRBD2	NA	TRBJ2-1
TGTGCCAGCAGTTTAACAGGGGCCCCGTACCAAGAGACCCAGTACTTC	CASSLTGAPYQETQYF	16	TRBV7-9	TRBD1	NA	TRBJ2-5
TGTGCCAGCAGTGTACTAGGGACAGGGGGCAATGAGCAGTTCTTC	CASSVLGTGGNEQFF	15	TRBV2	TRBD1	NA	TRBJ2-1
TGTGCCAGTAGAAAGACAGTTTACAGGGCCAACGTCCTGACTTTC	CASRKTVYRANVLTF	15	TRBV19	NA	NA	TRBJ2-6
TGTGCCAGTAGTATATTATTGAGCACAGATACGCAGTATTTT	CASSILLSTDTQYF	14	TRBV19	NA	NA	TRBJ2-3
TGTGCCAGCAGGGCCGGGACAGGGGGTTTGACTTTCTTT	CASRAGTGGLTFF	13	TRBV11-2	TRBD1	NA	TRBJ1-1
TGTGCCAGCAGTTTAGACAGGAGGGAGGGCTATGGCTACACCTTC	CASSLDRREGYGYTF	15	TRBV6-1	NA	NA	TRBJ1-2
TGTGCCAGCAGCCCGGACAGGGAGGGCTACACCTTC	CASSPDREGYTF	12	TRBV6-1	TRBD1	NA	TRBJ1-2
TGTGCCAGCAGCCCATACGGACTAGCGGGTAAGCAGTTCTTC	CASSPYGLAGKQFF	14	TRBV21-1	NA	NA	TRBJ2-1
TGTGCCAGCAGTTTAGGCTCCCTCCCCGGGGAGCTGTTTTTT	CASSLGSLPGELFF	14	TRBV27	NA	NA	TRBJ2-2
TGTGCCAGCAACAAGGGACTTGGGGCCTACAATGAGCAGTTCTTC	CASNKGLGAYNEQFF	15	TRBV2	NA	NA	TRBJ2-1
TGTGCCAGCAGCCTAGGCCCGACAGGGGCGAAAAATGAAAAACTGTTTTTT	CASSLGPTGAKNEKLFF	17	TRBV11-2	TRBD1	NA	TRBJ1-4
TGCGCCAGCAGCGGCGGGACTAGCGGGGGGCCGGAGACCCAGTACTTC	CASSGGTSGGPETQYF	16	TRBV5-1	TRBD2	NA	TRBJ2-5
TGCGCCAGCAGCTTTGTTCCGGGACAGGGAGCTGGAAACACCATATATTTT	CASSFVPGQGAGNTIYF	17	TRBV5-1	TRBD1	NA	TRBJ1-3
TGCGCCAGCACCGAAACTAGCGGGGGAGGAGAAGAGACCCAGTACTTC	CASTETSGGGEETQYF	16	TRBV5-1	TRBD2	NA	TRBJ2-5
TGTGCCAGCAGCTTAGTTGGTACAGGACATGAAGACACCTTC	CASSLVGTGHEDTF	14	TRBV11-2	NA	once	TRBJ1-2
TGTGCCAGCAGCGTAGCTGACAATCGCGAAGCTTTCTTT	CASSVADNREAFF	13	TRBV9	NA	few	TRBJ1-1
TGTGCCAGCAGCTTAAGGACGGGAACTAGCACAGATACGCAGTATTTT	CASSLRTGTSTDTQYF	16	TRBV7-9	NA	NA	TRBJ2-3
TGTGCCAGCAGCCCTGACAGTCCCTCTGGAAACACCATATATTTT	CASSPDSPSGNTIYF	15	TRBV7-8	NA	NA	TRBJ1-3
TGTGCCAGCAGCTTGTCTCACAGAAACACCGGGGAGCTGTTTTTT	CASSLSHRNTGELFF	15	TRBV7-2	NA	NA	TRBJ2-2
TGTGCCAGTAGTACCCTGTCAGGGCACTATGGCTACACCTTC	CASSTLSGHYGYTF	14	TRBV19	NA	NA	TRBJ1-2
TGTGCCAGTAGTAGACGGGGACTAGCGGGAGGACGGGAGCAAGAGACCCAGTACTTC	CASSRRGLAGGREQETQYF	19	TRBV19	TRBD2	NA	TRBJ2-5
TGTGCCAGCAGCCCACAGGAGCTGAACACTGAAGCTTTCTTT	CASSPQELNTEAFF	14	TRBV11-3	NA	few	TRBJ1-1
TGTGCCTCTCGGGCCCCCTCTAGCGGGTTCTACGAGCAGTACTTC	CASRAPSSGFYEQYF	15	TRBV28	TRBD2	NA	TRBJ2-7